This T cell receptor beta chain was identified in a study of T cells in Graves' hyperthyroidism and ophthalmopathy. Regions amplified from RNA transcripts were the TCR beta CDR3 regions. The TCR CDR3 was amplified in a first-round RT-PCR using the HTBI primer set. MiXCR was run by TCRdb on the multiplex PCR reads, yielding one entry per CDR3 protein. The repertoire has some 500,000 distinct CDR3 sequences, around 15% of them found once; the top ten carry less than 20%. Study-wide points: Also found in blood were most expanded thyroid clonotypes above 0.001.

This clonotype was seen repeatedly, ten times or more. The antigen is unknown. Graves' hyperthyroidism qualified as stable when ophthalmopathy did not progress within 18 months. Thyroid ultrasound and orbital computed tomography, with clinical symptoms and serum thyroxine and TRAb, informed diagnoses. The TCR sequence derives from a young woman with Graves' hyperthyroidism. Sequencing was performed on blood.

The CDR3, as DNA: TGTGCCAGCAGCCAAGGGGATACGGGACGGACCTACGAGCAGTACTTC. Translation gives CASSQGDTGRTYEQYF. V and J are TRBV3-1 and TRBJ2-7, with D possibly called TRBD1 or TRBD2 (5 bases each). Germline V gives CDR1 LGHDT, CDR2 YNNKEL (reference sequence). V was cut by 1 base and J by 2 bases, with 15 bases left in between. This CDR3 is 16 amino acids long.